This T cell receptor beta chain was found in a study of cytomegalovirus exposure and HLA in healthy donors. The PCR ran on 60 Vbeta and 13 Jbeta primers. TCRdb's copy holds only in-frame clones and misses some; the assay was immunoSEQ multiplex PCR. Of about 130,000 clones listed, around 9% are singletons. Though probably carrying unrecorded immune exposures, donors were nominally healthy at sampling. Material for sequencing was PBMCs. This clonotype was obtained from a middle-aged woman in good health and CMV-seropositive.

CDR3 in amino acids: CASSLASASSYNEQFF. The CDR3 DNA reads as TGTGCCAGCAGCTTGGCTAGCGCTAGCTCCTACAATGAGCAGTTCTTC. This chain joins TRBV5-5 and TRBJ2-1; D is perhaps TRBD2 (6 bases). Germline V CDR1 and CDR2: SGHKS, YYEKEE (reference sequence). This CDR3 comprises 16 residues. V gave up 0 bases and J gave up 0 bases, with 10 bases separating them.